This T cell receptor beta chain was sequenced in a study of T cell responses to AZD1222 COVID-19 vaccine. Study conclusions and caveats: Dominant at 160-218 and 743-854, vaccine-associated CD4 TCRs also spanned spike.

Concerning this clone: Its antigen is undetermined.

The data were produced by immunoSEQ multiplex PCR, yet TCRdb's version contains in-frame clones alone and is incomplete. The sample consists of under 150,000 clones, 85% to 95% of them appearing once. The sequence was obtained from an adult in good health. The sample was peripheral blood, taken on day 0 of AZD1222 vaccination.

CDR3 loop: CASSQGRQGAYEQYF. The CDR3, as DNA: TGTGCCAGCAGTCAGGGCCGACAGGGGGCCTACGAGCAGTACTTC. J is TRBJ2-7 and V is TRBV27; 9 bases are a match to TRBD1. Germline-derived CDR1 and CDR2 are MNHEY and SMNVEV (reference sequence). The CDR3 has 15 residues. V trimming: 5 bases; J trimming: 2 bases; junction bases outside the gene matches: 7.